A selection of T cell receptor beta chains follows, all from one sample in a study of blood T cell repertoires in COVID-19. Profiling relied on immunoSEQ multiplex PCR, and the TCRdb table lists in-frame clones only, not all of them. The sample holds 200,000 to 300,000 clones, about nine tenths seen once. The material sequenced was peripheral blood. Receptor source: a man aged 30 to 45 with COVID-19, enrolled during active disease. Both conserved end residues are part of each CDR3. Each record gives: J gene, V gene, D gene, CDR3 length, clone size, CDR3 DNA, CDR3 protein. D genes are given only for firm matches. Clone sizes are given selectively: once, few, many, or a class where the clone is expanded.

j_call: TRBJ2-7
v_call: TRBV4-1
d_call: TRBD1
cdr3_length: 16
clone_size: -
cdr3_nt: TGCGCCAGCAGCCAAGTTCAGGGACAGGGAGGCCGCGAGCAGTACTTC
cdr3_aa: CASSQVQGQGGREQYF

j_call: TRBJ1-5
v_call: TRBV30
d_call: -
cdr3_length: 15
clone_size: -
cdr3_nt: TGTGCCTGGAGTGTGGAGGGTGGTAGCAATCAGCCCCAGCATTTT
cdr3_aa: CAWSVEGGSNQPQHF

j_call: TRBJ2-1
v_call: TRBV7-3
d_call: -
cdr3_length: 14
clone_size: -
cdr3_nt: TGTGCCAGTGGGGACCATCGGGAGTACAATGAGCAGTTCTTC
cdr3_aa: CASGDHREYNEQFF

j_call: TRBJ1-3
v_call: TRBV9
d_call: -
cdr3_length: 15
clone_size: -
cdr3_nt: TGTGCCAGCAGCGTTCAGGGGTATTCTGGAAACACCATATATTTT
cdr3_aa: CASSVQGYSGNTIYF

j_call: TRBJ2-3
v_call: TRBV6-5
d_call: -
cdr3_length: 15
clone_size: -
cdr3_nt: TGTGCCATCGCTCTCGATAGAACCAGGGGTCATACGCAGTATTTT
cdr3_aa: CAIALDRTRGHTQYF

j_call: TRBJ1-5
v_call: TRBV3-1/TRBV3-2
d_call: -
cdr3_length: 15
clone_size: -
cdr3_nt: TGTGCCAGCAGCCAAGCCCAGGGCTACAATCAGCCCCAGCATTTT
cdr3_aa: CASSQAQGYNQPQHF

j_call: TRBJ1-4
v_call: TRBV2
d_call: -
cdr3_length: 13
clone_size: -
cdr3_nt: TGTGCCAGCAGTGAAAGGAGGGAAGAAAAACTGTTTTTT
cdr3_aa: CASSERREEKLFF

j_call: TRBJ1-2
v_call: TRBV6-5
d_call: -
cdr3_length: 15
clone_size: -
cdr3_nt: TGTGCCAGCAGTTACTCCGGGGACTTTAACTATGGCTACACCTTC
cdr3_aa: CASSYSGDFNYGYTF

j_call: TRBJ2-5
v_call: TRBV5-1
d_call: -
cdr3_length: 14
clone_size: once
cdr3_nt: TGCGCCAGCAGCGTTATTGAAGCCCAAGAGACCCAGTACTTC
cdr3_aa: CASSVIEAQETQYF

j_call: TRBJ2-1
v_call: TRBV4-1
d_call: -
cdr3_length: 16
clone_size: -
cdr3_nt: TGCGCCAGCAGCCAAGTAGTACAGGGCCCCTACAATGAGCAGTTCTTC
cdr3_aa: CASSQVVQGPYNEQFF

j_call: TRBJ1-5
v_call: TRBV19
d_call: -
cdr3_length: 15
clone_size: -
cdr3_nt: TGTGCCAGTAGTATGGGGAGGAGGCGCAATCAGCCCCAGCATTTT
cdr3_aa: CASSMGRRRNQPQHF

j_call: TRBJ1-3
v_call: TRBV25-1
d_call: -
cdr3_length: 15
clone_size: -
cdr3_nt: TGTGCCAGCAGTGACCTCACCCGGGGGGGAAACACCATATATTTT
cdr3_aa: CASSDLTRGGNTIYF

j_call: TRBJ1-4
v_call: TRBV5-6
d_call: TRBD1
cdr3_length: 14
clone_size: -
cdr3_nt: TGTGCCAGCAGCTTGGGGGACAGGGTCGAAAAACTGTTTTTT
cdr3_aa: CASSLGDRVEKLFF

j_call: TRBJ1-1
v_call: TRBV7-9
d_call: -
cdr3_length: 15
clone_size: -
cdr3_nt: TGTGCCAGCAGCTTTCACAGAGAGATGGGCACTGAAGCTTTCTTT
cdr3_aa: CASSFHREMGTEAFF

j_call: TRBJ2-5
v_call: TRBV4-1
d_call: TRBD2
cdr3_length: 16
clone_size: -
cdr3_nt: TGCGCCAGCAGCCAAGACGTGCGGGGGGCTGAAGAGACCCAGTACTTC
cdr3_aa: CASSQDVRGAEETQYF

j_call: TRBJ1-3
v_call: TRBV7-2
d_call: TRBD1
cdr3_length: 18
clone_size: -
cdr3_nt: TGTGCCAGCAGCGCCCGACAGGGGGCTCGGTTCTTTGGAAACACCATATATTTT
cdr3_aa: CASSARQGARFFGNTIYF

j_call: TRBJ2-7
v_call: TRBV9
d_call: -
cdr3_length: 14
clone_size: -
cdr3_nt: TGTGCCAGCAGCCTGGGACTTCCCGCCTACGAGCAGTACTTC
cdr3_aa: CASSLGLPAYEQYF

j_call: TRBJ2-1
v_call: TRBV6-2/TRBV6-3
d_call: -
cdr3_length: 15
clone_size: -
cdr3_nt: TGTGCCAGCAGGCCTCCCAGGTTATCCTACAATGAGCAGTTCTTC
cdr3_aa: CASRPPRLSYNEQFF

j_call: TRBJ1-4
v_call: TRBV19
d_call: -
cdr3_length: 13
clone_size: -
cdr3_nt: TGTGCCAGTAGTTACAGGGTTGGGGAAAAACTGTTTTTT
cdr3_aa: CASSYRVGEKLFF

j_call: TRBJ1-1
v_call: TRBV6-5
d_call: -
cdr3_length: 15
clone_size: -
cdr3_nt: TGTGCCAGCAGTCGCCACGAGAGGGTTCGGACTGAAGCTTTCTTT
cdr3_aa: CASSRHERVRTEAFF

j_call: TRBJ1-2
v_call: TRBV4-2
d_call: TRBD1
cdr3_length: 17
clone_size: -
cdr3_nt: TGTGCCAGCAGCCCCGGGGGGACAGGCGACCTTATCTATGGCTACACCTTC
cdr3_aa: CASSPGGTGDLIYGYTF

j_call: TRBJ2-1
v_call: TRBV6-1
d_call: TRBD2
cdr3_length: 18
clone_size: -
cdr3_nt: TGTGCCAGCAGTGGGGTAAGAGCGGGGGGATGGTCCTACAATGAGCAGTTCTTC
cdr3_aa: CASSGVRAGGWSYNEQFF

j_call: TRBJ2-7
v_call: TRBV5-4
d_call: TRBD2
cdr3_length: 16
clone_size: -
cdr3_nt: TGTGCCAGCAGCTTTGCGAGCGGGGGCAACTCCTACGAGCAGTACTTC
cdr3_aa: CASSFASGGNSYEQYF

j_call: TRBJ2-7
v_call: TRBV7-2
d_call: TRBD2
cdr3_length: 17
clone_size: -
cdr3_nt: TGTGCCAGCACCCCGGGGGGAACAGGTTTTTCGCTCTCCGAGCAGTACTTC
cdr3_aa: CASTPGGTGFSLSEQYF

j_call: TRBJ1-5
v_call: TRBV15
d_call: -
cdr3_length: 16
clone_size: -
cdr3_nt: TGTGCCACCAGCGGGGAAGCCAGGGCCAACAATCAGCCCCAGCATTTT
cdr3_aa: CATSGEARANNQPQHF

j_call: TRBJ2-7
v_call: TRBV4-1
d_call: -
cdr3_length: 16
clone_size: -
cdr3_nt: TGCGCCAGCAGCCAAGGTCTAATGGGCAGGGGCTACGAGCAGTACTTC
cdr3_aa: CASSQGLMGRGYEQYF

j_call: TRBJ1-5
v_call: TRBV12-3/TRBV12-4
d_call: -
cdr3_length: 12
clone_size: -
cdr3_nt: TGTGCCAGCAGTCGTGAGATTCAGCCCCAGCATTTT
cdr3_aa: CASSREIQPQHF

j_call: TRBJ2-5
v_call: TRBV10-1
d_call: -
cdr3_length: 15
clone_size: -
cdr3_nt: TGCGCCAGCAGTGATTTACAGGGCGACGGAGAGACCCAGTACTTC
cdr3_aa: CASSDLQGDGETQYF

j_call: TRBJ1-1
v_call: TRBV7-9
d_call: -
cdr3_length: 16
clone_size: -
cdr3_nt: TGTGCCAGCAGCTTAGAACGGCAGGGACATAACACTGAAGCTTTCTTT
cdr3_aa: CASSLERQGHNTEAFF

j_call: TRBJ1-5
v_call: TRBV28
d_call: -
cdr3_length: 15
clone_size: -
cdr3_nt: TGTGCCAGCAGCCAAGACAGTTATAGCAATCAGCCCCAGCATTTT
cdr3_aa: CASSQDSYSNQPQHF

j_call: TRBJ1-5
v_call: TRBV2
d_call: TRBD1
cdr3_length: 13
clone_size: -
cdr3_nt: TGTGCCAGCAGTGACGACAGGGGTCAGCCCCAGCATTTT
cdr3_aa: CASSDDRGQPQHF

j_call: TRBJ1-2
v_call: TRBV6-1
d_call: -
cdr3_length: 15
clone_size: -
cdr3_nt: TGTGCCAGCAGTGAATTAGGACCGCGCTCAGGGGGCTACACCTTC
cdr3_aa: CASSELGPRSGGYTF

j_call: TRBJ1-1
v_call: TRBV7-9
d_call: -
cdr3_length: 13
clone_size: -
cdr3_nt: TGTGCCAGCAGCTTTCAGGGGCCCACTGAAGCTTTCTTT
cdr3_aa: CASSFQGPTEAFF

j_call: TRBJ1-2
v_call: TRBV5-1
d_call: -
cdr3_length: 14
clone_size: -
cdr3_nt: TGCGCCAGCAGCGGGGGGTCAGGCGCGTATGGCTACACCTTC
cdr3_aa: CASSGGSGAYGYTF

j_call: TRBJ1-5
v_call: TRBV7-2
d_call: TRBD1
cdr3_length: 14
clone_size: -
cdr3_nt: TGTGCCAGCAGCCCGGGACAGGGGAATCAGCCCCAGCATTTT
cdr3_aa: CASSPGQGNQPQHF

j_call: TRBJ1-5
v_call: TRBV19
d_call: TRBD1
cdr3_length: 17
clone_size: -
cdr3_nt: TGTGCCAGTAGTTCCCGGGACAGGGGGCTCCCCAATCAGCCCCAGCATTTT
cdr3_aa: CASSSRDRGLPNQPQHF

j_call: TRBJ1-2
v_call: TRBV27
d_call: -
cdr3_length: 14
clone_size: -
cdr3_nt: TGTGCCAGCAGTTTAAGCAGGGGTACCTATGGCTACACCTTC
cdr3_aa: CASSLSRGTYGYTF

j_call: TRBJ1-1
v_call: TRBV7-2
d_call: -
cdr3_length: 15
clone_size: -
cdr3_nt: TGTGCCAGCAGCTTTGGTGTGTTGGCCAGGACTGAAGCTTTCTTT
cdr3_aa: CASSFGVLARTEAFF